This T cell receptor (beta chain) stems from a study of cytotoxic CD8 clonotypes in ibrutinib-treated CLL. Study summary: Responses comprised about 24 partial and 2 complete; at median about 68 months, roughly 14 remained remitted and roughly 12 progressed.

On this clone: Antigen unknown.

The method was immunoSEQ multiplex PCR; TCRdb's version includes in-frame clones alone and lacks a portion of them. The table has hundreds of thousands of clones, under 70% seen once. Genomic DNA in a quantity of approximately 1.8 micrograms was derived from cryopreserved PBMCs for TCR beta libraries. The study, taken as a whole, reports: Stable or contracted on treatment, public clonotypes were also uncommon. In comparison with age-matched healthy donors, baseline clonality was higher and tracked circulating CD8+ T-cell counts.

The origin of this receptor is a human donor with chronic lymphocytic leukemia. The sequencing here drew on PBMCs, taken after 36 months of ibrutinib treatment.

Here the CDR3 DNA reads TGCGCCAGCAGCCAAGGAGGGCGATCACCCCTCCACTTT. Translated: CASSQGGRSPLHF. This chain joins TRBV4-3 and TRBJ1-6; D not certain. V was pared by 1 base and J by 10 bases, with 8 bases between. The CDR3 covers 13 residues. Per germline, CDR1 LGHNA and CDR2 YSLEER.